This entry describes one T cell receptor beta chain. Method: immunoSEQ multiplex PCR; TCRdb's copy keeps in-frame clones and lacks some. Among about 49,000 clones listed, 65% to 90% were seen once. The record originates from a study of radiation and T cells in renal cell carcinoma. Time point reported: baseline pretreatment blood. As to treatment: 15 Gy SBRT to primary tumor, nephrectomy 4 weeks later. The sequenced sample was blood, obtained from a patient whose treatment included radiotherapy and nephrectomy. This TCR derives from a woman aged 65 to 85 with renal cell carcinoma.

The CDR3 DNA sequence: TGTGCCAGCAGGCCAACTCAGGGAACCTACGAGCAGTACTTC. It codes for CASRPTQGTYEQYF. V is TRBV5-8 and J is TRBJ2-7; perhaps TRBD1 as D (5 bases). CDR1 is SGHTS and CDR2 is YDEGEE in the germline V gene. V lost 5 bases to trimming and J lost 2 bases, with 14 bases between them. The CDR3 is 14 amino acids.